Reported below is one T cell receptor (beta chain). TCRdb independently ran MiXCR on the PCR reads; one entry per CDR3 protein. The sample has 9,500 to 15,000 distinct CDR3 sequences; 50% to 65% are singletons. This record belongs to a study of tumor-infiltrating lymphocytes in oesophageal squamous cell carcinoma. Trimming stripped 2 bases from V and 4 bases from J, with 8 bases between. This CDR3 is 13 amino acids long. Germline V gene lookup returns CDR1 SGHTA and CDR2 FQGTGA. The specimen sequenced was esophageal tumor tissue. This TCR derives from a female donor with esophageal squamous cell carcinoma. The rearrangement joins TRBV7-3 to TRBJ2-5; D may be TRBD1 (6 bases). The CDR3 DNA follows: TGTGCCAGCAGCTTACAGGGGTCAGAGACCCAGTACTTC. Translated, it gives CASSLQGSETQYF.